This TCR beta chain was sequenced during a study of blood T cell repertoires in COVID-19. Turning to the study itself: Samples came from the United States, Italy and Spain, spanning acute and convalescent COVID-19. Sources were T cells, B-cell-depleted T cells, or PBMCs; the material itself was cDNA or gDNA.

Original processing notes: Estimates of nucleated cell counts were drawn from the amplification of reference gene primers. The protocol was immunoSEQ multiplex PCR, while the TCRdb copy is restricted to in-frame clones and leaves out a portion. V, J and clone size reflect that table, while D and trimming were determined from the DNA. The sample has approximately 100,000 clones, 80% to 90% seen once. The sample was peripheral blood. The clonotype was recovered from an elderly woman with acute or convalescent COVID-19.

CDR3 sequence: CASSLLGDGYTF. For the CDR3, the DNA is TGTGCCAGCAGTTTACTAGGGGATGGCTACACCTTC. This chain uses TRBV28 with TRBJ1-2; tentatively, D is TRBD1 (5 bases). V was trimmed by 2 bases and J by 6 bases, leaving 7 bases between them. CDR1 is MDHEN, CDR2 SYDVKM, per germline. This CDR3 is 12 amino acids long.